Listed below are T cell receptor beta chains from one sample, sequenced in a study of regulatory T cells in long-lasting Graves disease. Each CDR3 protein is one row after TCRdb ran MiXCR on the multiplex PCR reads. The table records under 500,000 distinct CDR3 sequences, less than 25% of them present only once. The specimen was peripheral blood mononuclear cells (PBMCs), collected when the disease was refractory, from a patient treated with antithyroid drugs. The receptors come from a female donor with Graves disease. The CDR3 runs from the conserved cysteine through the conserved F or W. The D gene is left open where the match is weak. Part of the rows lack a size; the others show once, few, many or a class for expanded clones.

D gene: -
clone size: -
V gene: TRBV7-9
J gene: TRBJ2-7
CDR3 DNA: TGTGCCAGCAGCCCTGGACAGACGTACTACGAGCAGTACTTC
CDR3 protein: CASSPGQTYYEQYF

D gene: -
clone size: many
V gene: TRBV7-2
J gene: TRBJ2-5
CDR3 DNA: TGTGCCAGCAGTTTAGAAGAGGGGGGGCGAGAGACCCAGTACTTC
CDR3 protein: CASSLEEGGRETQYF

D gene: TRBD1
clone size: -
V gene: TRBV4-1
J gene: TRBJ1-4
CDR3 DNA: TGCGCCAGCAGCCAAGATTGGGGACAGGGGAGTGAAAAACTGTTTTTT
CDR3 protein: CASSQDWGQGSEKLFF

D gene: TRBD1
clone size: -
V gene: TRBV28
J gene: TRBJ1-2
CDR3 DNA: TGTGCCAGCAGTCTCGGGACAGGGCAACTCTATGGCTACACCTTC
CDR3 protein: CASSLGTGQLYGYTF

D gene: -
clone size: -
V gene: TRBV7-6
J gene: TRBJ1-4
CDR3 DNA: TGTGCCAGCAGCTTAGGACGGACAGCCTCTAATGAAAAACTGTTTTTT
CDR3 protein: CASSLGRTASNEKLFF

D gene: -
clone size: many
V gene: TRBV7-9
J gene: TRBJ1-5
CDR3 DNA: TGTGCCAGCAGCCCAACTGGACAAGATAGCAATCAGCCCCAGCATTTT
CDR3 protein: CASSPTGQDSNQPQHF

D gene: TRBD1
clone size: many
V gene: TRBV2
J gene: TRBJ2-5
CDR3 DNA: TGTGCCAGCACCGAGACAGGGACAGCCCAGTACTTC
CDR3 protein: CASTETGTAQYF

D gene: -
clone size: many
V gene: TRBV24-1
J gene: TRBJ2-7
CDR3 DNA: TGTGCCACCAGTGATTTAAACGAGCAGTACTTC
CDR3 protein: CATSDLNEQYF

D gene: TRBD1
clone size: few
V gene: TRBV30
J gene: TRBJ1-1
CDR3 DNA: TGTGCCTGGAGTCAAAGGACAGGGGGGTACACTGAAGCTTTCTTT
CDR3 protein: CAWSQRTGGYTEAFF

D gene: TRBD2
clone size: few
V gene: TRBV25-1
J gene: TRBJ2-7
CDR3 DNA: TGTGCCAGCGGGGGGGACGGGCTATACGAGCAGTACTTC
CDR3 protein: CASGGDGLYEQYF

D gene: TRBD2
clone size: few
V gene: TRBV2
J gene: TRBJ2-3
CDR3 DNA: TGTGCCAGCAGCCGGAGGGCTAGCGGGAGTGCAGATACGCAGTATTTT
CDR3 protein: CASSRRASGSADTQYF

D gene: TRBD1
clone size: many
V gene: TRBV12-5
J gene: TRBJ1-1
CDR3 DNA: TGTGCTAGTTTACAGGGGGCCAACACTGAAGCTTTCTTT
CDR3 protein: CASLQGANTEAFF

D gene: -
clone size: many
V gene: TRBV20-1
J gene: TRBJ1-1
CDR3 DNA: TGCAGTGCTAGAGTGGCAGGGACTGAAGCTTTCTTT
CDR3 protein: CSARVAGTEAFF

D gene: -
clone size: -
V gene: TRBV12-3/TRBV12-4
J gene: TRBJ2-1
CDR3 DNA: TGTGCCAGCACCCGGCGTTACAATGAGCAGTTCTTC
CDR3 protein: CASTRRYNEQFF

D gene: TRBD1
clone size: -
V gene: TRBV7-2
J gene: TRBJ2-5
CDR3 DNA: TGTGCCAGCAGGTGGACAGGGGGCCGGGAGACCCAGTACTTC
CDR3 protein: CASRWTGGRETQYF

D gene: TRBD2
clone size: few
V gene: TRBV4-1
J gene: TRBJ2-3
CDR3 DNA: TGCGCCAGCAGCCAAGGGGGAGGGCCCGCAGATACGCAGTATTTT
CDR3 protein: CASSQGGGPADTQYF

D gene: -
clone size: -
V gene: TRBV7-2
J gene: TRBJ2-7
CDR3 DNA: TGTGCCAGCAGCCTCAGCAGCTTCTTTACAGAGCAGTACTTC
CDR3 protein: CASSLSSFFTEQYF